The following is a T cell receptor (beta chain) sequence with its context. Here immunoSEQ multiplex PCR was the method, and the copy in TCRdb shows in-frame clones only, minus some. Among about 11,000 clones listed, more than 75% were seen once. Trimming removed 2 bases at V and 8 bases at J, with 16 bases between. The CDR3 totals 15 residues. Germline V gives CDR1 SGHDT, CDR2 YYEEEE. The data were obtained in a study of T cell repertoires in ileal Crohn's disease. This clonotype was sampled from an adult with Crohn's disease. The sequenced sample was ileal tissue. This sequence joins TRBV5-6 and TRBJ1-4, with D perhaps matching TRBD1 (6 bases). CDR3 DNA sequence: TGTGCCAGCAGCTTTCCCGGGACACGGGACGAAAAACTGTTTTTT. The encoded protein is CASSFPGTRDEKLFF.